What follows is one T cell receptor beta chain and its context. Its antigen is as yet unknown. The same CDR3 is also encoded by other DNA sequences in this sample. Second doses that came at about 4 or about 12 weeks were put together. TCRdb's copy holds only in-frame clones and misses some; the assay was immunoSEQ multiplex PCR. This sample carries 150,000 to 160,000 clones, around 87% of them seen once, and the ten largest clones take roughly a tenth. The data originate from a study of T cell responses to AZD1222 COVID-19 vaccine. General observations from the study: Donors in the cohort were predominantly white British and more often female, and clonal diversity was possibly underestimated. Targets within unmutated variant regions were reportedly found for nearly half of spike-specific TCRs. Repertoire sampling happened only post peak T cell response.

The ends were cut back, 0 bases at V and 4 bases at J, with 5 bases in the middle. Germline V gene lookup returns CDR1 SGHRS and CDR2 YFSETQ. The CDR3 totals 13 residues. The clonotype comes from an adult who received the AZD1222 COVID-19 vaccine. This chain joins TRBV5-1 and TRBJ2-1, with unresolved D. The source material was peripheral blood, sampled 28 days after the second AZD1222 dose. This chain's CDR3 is CASSLGPYNEQFF. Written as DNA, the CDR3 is TGCGCCAGCAGCTTGGGTCCGTACAATGAGCAGTTCTTC.